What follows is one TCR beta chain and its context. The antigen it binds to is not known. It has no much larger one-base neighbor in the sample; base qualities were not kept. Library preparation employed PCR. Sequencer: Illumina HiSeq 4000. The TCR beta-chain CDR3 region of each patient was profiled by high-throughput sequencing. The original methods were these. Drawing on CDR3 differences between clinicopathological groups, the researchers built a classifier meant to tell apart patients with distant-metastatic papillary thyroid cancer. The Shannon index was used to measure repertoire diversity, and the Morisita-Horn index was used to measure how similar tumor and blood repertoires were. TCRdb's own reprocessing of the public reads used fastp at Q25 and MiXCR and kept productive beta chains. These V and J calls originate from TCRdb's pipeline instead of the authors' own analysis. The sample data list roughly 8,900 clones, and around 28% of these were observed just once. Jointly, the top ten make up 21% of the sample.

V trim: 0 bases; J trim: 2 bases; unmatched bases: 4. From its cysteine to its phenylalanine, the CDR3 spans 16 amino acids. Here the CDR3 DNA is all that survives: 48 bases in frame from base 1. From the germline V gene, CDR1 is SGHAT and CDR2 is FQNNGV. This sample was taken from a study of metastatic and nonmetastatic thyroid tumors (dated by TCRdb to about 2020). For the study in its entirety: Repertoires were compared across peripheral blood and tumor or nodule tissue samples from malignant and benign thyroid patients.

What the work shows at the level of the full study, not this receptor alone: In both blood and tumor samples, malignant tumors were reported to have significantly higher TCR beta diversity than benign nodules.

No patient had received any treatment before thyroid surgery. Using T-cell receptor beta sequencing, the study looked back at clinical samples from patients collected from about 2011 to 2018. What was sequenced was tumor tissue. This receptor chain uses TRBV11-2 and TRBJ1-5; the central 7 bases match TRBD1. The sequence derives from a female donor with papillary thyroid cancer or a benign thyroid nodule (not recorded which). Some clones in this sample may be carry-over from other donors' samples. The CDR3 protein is CASSLDHRGGNQPQHF. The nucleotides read TGTGCCAGCAGCTTAGATCACAGGGGAGGCAATCAGCCCCAGCATTTT.